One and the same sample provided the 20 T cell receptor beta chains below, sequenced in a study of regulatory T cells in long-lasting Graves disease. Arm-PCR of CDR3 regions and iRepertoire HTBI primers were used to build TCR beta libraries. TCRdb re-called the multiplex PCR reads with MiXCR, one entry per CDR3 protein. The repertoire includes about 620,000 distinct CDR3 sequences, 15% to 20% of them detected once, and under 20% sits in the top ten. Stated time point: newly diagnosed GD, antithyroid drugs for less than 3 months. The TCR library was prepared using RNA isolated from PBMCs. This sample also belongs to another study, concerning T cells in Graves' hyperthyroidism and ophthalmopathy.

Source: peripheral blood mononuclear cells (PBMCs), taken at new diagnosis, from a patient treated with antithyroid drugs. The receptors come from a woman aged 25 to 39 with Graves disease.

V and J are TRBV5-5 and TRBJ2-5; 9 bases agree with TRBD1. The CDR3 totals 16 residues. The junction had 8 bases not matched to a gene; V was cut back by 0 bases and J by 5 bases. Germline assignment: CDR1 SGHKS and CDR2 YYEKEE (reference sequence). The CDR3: CASSLGTGGAQETQYF. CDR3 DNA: TGTGCCAGCAGCTTGGGTACAGGGGGCGCGCAGGAGACCCAGTACTTC.

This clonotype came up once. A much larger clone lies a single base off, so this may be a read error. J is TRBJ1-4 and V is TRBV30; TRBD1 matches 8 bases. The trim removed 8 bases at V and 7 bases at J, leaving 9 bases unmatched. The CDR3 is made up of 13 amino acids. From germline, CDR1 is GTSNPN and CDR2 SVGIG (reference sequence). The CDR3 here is CARMGQAVEKLFF. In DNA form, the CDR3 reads TGTGCCCGGATGGGACAGGCGGTTGAAAAACTGTTTTTT.

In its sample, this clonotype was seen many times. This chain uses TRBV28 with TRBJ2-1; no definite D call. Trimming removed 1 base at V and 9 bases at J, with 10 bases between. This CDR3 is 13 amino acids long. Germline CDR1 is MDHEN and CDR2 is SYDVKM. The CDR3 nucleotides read TGTGCCAGCAGTTTATCCCCGGGTAGTGAGCAGTTCTTC. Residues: CASSLSPGSEQFF.

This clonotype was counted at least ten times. The chain's CDR3 is CASSLVAGKNEQFF. The CDR3, as DNA: TGCGCCAGCAGCTTGGTCGCAGGGAAGAATGAGCAGTTCTTC. The chain uses TRBV5-1 and TRBJ2-1; D is possibly TRBD1 (5 bases). Germline V gives CDR1 SGHRS, CDR2 YFSETQ. Trimming took off 0 bases at V and 7 bases at J, with 11 bases between the two ends. The CDR3 runs to 14 residues.

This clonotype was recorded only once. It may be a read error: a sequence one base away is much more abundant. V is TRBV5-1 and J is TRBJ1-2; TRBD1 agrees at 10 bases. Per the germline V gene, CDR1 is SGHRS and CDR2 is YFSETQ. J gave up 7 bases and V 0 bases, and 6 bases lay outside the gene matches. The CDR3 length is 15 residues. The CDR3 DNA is TGCGCCAGCAGCTTGGCGGGACAGGGGAGCTCTGGCTACACCTTC. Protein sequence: CASSLAGQGSSGYTF. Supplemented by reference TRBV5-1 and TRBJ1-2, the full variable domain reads KAGVTQTPRYLIKTRGQQVTLSCSPISGHRSVSWYQQTPGQGLQFLFEYFSETQRNKGNFPGRFSGRQFSNSRSEMNVSTLELGDSALYLCASSLAGQGSSGYTFGSGTRLTVV.

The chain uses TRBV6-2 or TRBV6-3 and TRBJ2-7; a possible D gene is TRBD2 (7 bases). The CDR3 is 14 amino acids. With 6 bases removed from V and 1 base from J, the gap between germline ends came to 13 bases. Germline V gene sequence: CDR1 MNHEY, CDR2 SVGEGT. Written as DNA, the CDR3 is TGTGCCAGCAGCCCGGGGGGCGAATCCTACGAGCAGTACTTC. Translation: CASSPGGESYEQYF.

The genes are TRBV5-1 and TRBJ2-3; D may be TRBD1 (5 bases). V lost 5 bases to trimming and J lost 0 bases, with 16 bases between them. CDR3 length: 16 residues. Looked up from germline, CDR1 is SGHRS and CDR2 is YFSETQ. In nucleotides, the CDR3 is TGCGCCAGCAGAGTTGGAAGGGGTGCTAGCACAGATACGCAGTATTTT. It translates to CASRVGRGASTDTQYF. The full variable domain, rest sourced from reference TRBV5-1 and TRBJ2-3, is KAGVTQTPRYLIKTRGQQVTLSCSPISGHRSVSWYQQTPGQGLQFLFEYFSETQRNKGNFPGRFSGRQFSNSRSEMNVSTLELGDSALYLCASRVGRGASTDTQYFGPGTRLTVL.

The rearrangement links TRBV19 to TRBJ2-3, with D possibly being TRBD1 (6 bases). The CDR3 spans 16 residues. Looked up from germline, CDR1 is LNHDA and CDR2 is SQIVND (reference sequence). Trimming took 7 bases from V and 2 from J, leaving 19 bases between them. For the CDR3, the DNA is TGTGCCAGTACCGGCCCCAGGGGACCTAACACAGATACGCAGTATTTT. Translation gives CASTGPRGPNTDTQYF. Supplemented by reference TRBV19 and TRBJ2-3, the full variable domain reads DGGITQSPKYLFRKEGQNVTLSCEQNLNHDAMYWYRQDPGQGLRLIYYSQIVNDFQKGDIAEGYSVSREKKESFPLTVTSAQKNPTAFYLCASTGPRGPNTDTQYFGPGTRLTVL.

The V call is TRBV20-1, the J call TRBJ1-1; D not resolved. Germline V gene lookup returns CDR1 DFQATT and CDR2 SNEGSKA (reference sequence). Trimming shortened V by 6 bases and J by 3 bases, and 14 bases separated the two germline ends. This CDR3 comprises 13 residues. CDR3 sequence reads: CSATSFSYTEAFF. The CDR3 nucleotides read TGCAGTGCAACCTCTTTTAGTTACACTGAAGCTTTCTTT.

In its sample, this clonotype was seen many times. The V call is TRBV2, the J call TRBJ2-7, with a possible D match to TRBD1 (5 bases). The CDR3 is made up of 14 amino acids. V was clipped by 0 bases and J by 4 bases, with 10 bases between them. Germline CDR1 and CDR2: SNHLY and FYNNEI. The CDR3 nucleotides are TGTGCCAGCAGTGAAGCCCGACAGATATACGAGCAGTACTTC. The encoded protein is CASSEARQIYEQYF. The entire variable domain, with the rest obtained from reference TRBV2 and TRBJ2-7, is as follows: EPEVTQTPSHQVTQMGQEVILRCVPISNHLYFYWYRQILGQKVEFLVSFYNNEISEKSEIFDDQFSVERPDGSNFTLKIRSTKLEDSAMYFCASSEARQIYEQYFGPGTRLTVT.

CDR3 nucleotide sequence: TGTGCCAGCAGCTTAACGCCCGGGAACACCGGGGAGCTGTTTTTT. The encoded protein is CASSLTPGNTGELFF. J is TRBJ2-2 and V is TRBV7-9; unclear D gene. The CDR3 is 15 amino acids. V lost 2 bases and J lost 1, with 8 bases in between. Germline V lookup: CDR1 SEHNR, CDR2 FQNEAQ (reference sequence).

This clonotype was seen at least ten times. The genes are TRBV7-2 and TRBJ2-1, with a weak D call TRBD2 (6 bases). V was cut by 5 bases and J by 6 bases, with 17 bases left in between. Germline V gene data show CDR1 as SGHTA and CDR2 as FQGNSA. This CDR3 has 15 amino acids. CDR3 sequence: CASSLMSGPFNEQFF. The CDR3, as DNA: TGTGCCAGCAGCCTCATGAGCGGGCCCTTCAATGAGCAGTTCTTC.

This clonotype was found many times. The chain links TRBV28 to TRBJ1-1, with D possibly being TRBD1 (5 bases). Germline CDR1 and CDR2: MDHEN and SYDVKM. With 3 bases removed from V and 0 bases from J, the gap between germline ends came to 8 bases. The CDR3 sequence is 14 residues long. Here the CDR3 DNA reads TGTGCCAGCAGTTTTGGGGGTATGAACACTGAAGCTTTCTTT. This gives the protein CASSFGGMNTEAFF.

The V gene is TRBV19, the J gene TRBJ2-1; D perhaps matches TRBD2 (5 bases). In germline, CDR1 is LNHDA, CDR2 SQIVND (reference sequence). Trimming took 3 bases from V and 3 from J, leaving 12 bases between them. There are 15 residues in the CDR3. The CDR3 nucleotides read TGTGCCAGTAGTATTGAAGCGGAGCTCTACAATGAGCAGTTCTTC. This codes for CASSIEAELYNEQFF.

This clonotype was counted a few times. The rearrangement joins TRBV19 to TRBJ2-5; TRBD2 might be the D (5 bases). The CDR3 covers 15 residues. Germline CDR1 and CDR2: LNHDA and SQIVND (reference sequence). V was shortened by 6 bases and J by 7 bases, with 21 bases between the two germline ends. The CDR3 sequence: CASSRTSEPGGTQYF. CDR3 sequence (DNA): TGTGCCAGTAGCCGAACATCCGAACCAGGAGGGACCCAGTACTTC. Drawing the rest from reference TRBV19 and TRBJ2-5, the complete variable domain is DGGITQSPKYLFRKEGQNVTLSCEQNLNHDAMYWYRQDPGQGLRLIYYSQIVNDFQKGDIAEGYSVSREKKESFPLTVTSAQKNPTAFYLCASSRTSEPGGTQYFGPGTRLLVL.

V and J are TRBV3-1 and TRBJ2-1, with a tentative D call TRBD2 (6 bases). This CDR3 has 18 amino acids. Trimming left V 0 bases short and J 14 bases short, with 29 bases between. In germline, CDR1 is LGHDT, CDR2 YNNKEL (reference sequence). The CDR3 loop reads CASSQDLSGIEGKWQEFF. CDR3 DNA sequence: TGTGCCAGCAGCCAAGATCTTAGCGGAATCGAAGGGAAATGGCAGGAGTTCTTC.

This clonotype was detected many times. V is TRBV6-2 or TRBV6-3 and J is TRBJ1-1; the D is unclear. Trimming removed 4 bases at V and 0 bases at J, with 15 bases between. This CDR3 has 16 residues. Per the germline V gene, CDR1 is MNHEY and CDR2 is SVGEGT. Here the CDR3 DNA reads TGTGCCAGCAGTTCCCTACATGCCATTCTGAACACTGAAGCTTTCTTT. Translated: CASSSLHAILNTEAFF.

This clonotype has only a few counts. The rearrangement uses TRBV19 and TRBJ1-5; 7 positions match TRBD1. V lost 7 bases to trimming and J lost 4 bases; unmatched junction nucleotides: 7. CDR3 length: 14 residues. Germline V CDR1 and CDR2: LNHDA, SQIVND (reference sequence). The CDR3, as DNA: TGTGCCAGTACTGGGACAGTGGGTAATCAGCCCCAGCATTTT. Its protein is CASTGTVGNQPQHF.

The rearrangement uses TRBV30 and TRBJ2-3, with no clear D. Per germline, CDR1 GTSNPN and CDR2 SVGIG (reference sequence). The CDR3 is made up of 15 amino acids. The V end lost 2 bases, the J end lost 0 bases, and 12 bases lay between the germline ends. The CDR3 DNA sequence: TGTGCCTGGAGTCCCCCCCCACCTAGCACAGATACGCAGTATTTT. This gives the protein CAWSPPPPSTDTQYF.

Here the CDR3 reads CASSASGTDPTGELFF. The CDR3 nucleotides are TGTGCCAGCAGCGCTTCCGGGACGGACCCCACCGGGGAGCTGTTTTTT. V is TRBV9 and J is TRBJ2-2, with D perhaps TRBD1 or TRBD2 (5 bases each). The CDR3 loop spans 16 amino acids. Trimming removed 3 bases at V and 4 bases at J, with 16 bases between. Germline V gene data show CDR1 as SGDLS and CDR2 as YYNGEE.